The 32 T cell receptor beta chains in this list originate from one sample, sequenced in a study of T-cell memory formation after mild COVID-19. From the 5' RACE reads, TCRdb called clonotypes with MiXCR, one entry per CDR3 protein. Counted here are fewer than 400,000 distinct CDR3 sequences, 10% to 15% occurring once; the ten biggest clones make up about a fifth. The sample was PBMCs or a T cell subset sorted from them (not recorded which). The origin of the receptors is a man aged 18-30 years who had mild COVID-19 (a few samples of this study predate the infection). Cell type and time point are not known.

The V call is TRBV19, the J call TRBJ1-6; the D is unclear. Between the trimmed V and J ends, which lost 4 bases and 10 bases, there was a span of 17 bases. The CDR3 extends over 15 amino acids. Germline V gene lookup returns CDR1 LNHDA and CDR2 SQIVND (reference sequence). The CDR3 is CASSTSDFLRSPLHF. The CDR3 DNA reads as TGTGCCAGTAGTACTTCGGACTTCCTTAGGTCACCCCTCCACTTT.

V usage is TRBV3-1 and J usage is TRBJ2-4; no clear D. Trimming cost V 1 base and J 1 base, with 8 bases left between them. Germline V gene lookup returns CDR1 LGHDT and CDR2 YNNKEL (reference sequence). CDR3 size: 15 residues. CDR3 sequence: CASSQATPAKNIQYF. CDR3 coding DNA: TGTGCCAGCAGCCAAGCAACACCTGCCAAAAACATTCAGTACTTC.

This chain uses TRBV7-2 with TRBJ2-5; 10 nucleotides align to TRBD2. Germline CDR1 is SGHTA and CDR2 is FQGNSA. This CDR3 has 13 amino acids. V gave up 5 bases and J gave up 5 bases; unmatched junction bases: 2. In DNA, the CDR3 is TGTGCCAGCAGCAGAGCGGGGGGGGAGACCCAGTACTTC. Protein sequence: CASSRAGGETQYF.

The chain recombines TRBV6-2 or TRBV6-3 with TRBJ2-3; 11 nucleotides line up with TRBD2. The CDR3 sequence is 17 residues long. Germline-derived CDR1 and CDR2 are MNHEY and SVGEGT. J was trimmed by 2 bases and V by 2 bases; bases with no gene match: 6. The CDR3 loop reads CASSYGGTSGPTDTQYF. Written as DNA, the CDR3 is TGTGCCAGCAGTTACGGGGGGACTAGCGGACCCACAGATACGCAGTATTTT.

This clonotype has at least ten counts. J is TRBJ2-7 and V is TRBV6-5; D ambiguous. Per the germline V gene, CDR1 is MNHEY and CDR2 is SVGAGI. The ends were cut back, 10 bases at V and 6 bases at J, with 13 bases in the middle. This CDR3 spans 11 amino acids. Here the CDR3 DNA reads TGTGCCACCGTGTTATATTTCGAGCAGTACTTC. Protein product: CATVLYFEQYF.

This clonotype was detected a few times. V gene TRBV7-2 combines with J gene TRBJ2-3; 10 positions match TRBD2. This CDR3 spans 19 amino acids. Germline CDR1 and CDR2: SGHTA and FQGNSA. The ends lost 4 bases at V and 0 bases at J; junction bases unmatched: 13. The CDR3 loop is CASSSPPGSGGGSTDTQYF. The DNA for the CDR3 is TGTGCCAGCAGCTCACCACCGGGGAGCGGGGGGGGTAGCACAGATACGCAGTATTTT.

The chain uses TRBV6-5 and TRBJ1-1; D remains unclear. V was clipped by 2 bases and J by 4 bases, with 14 bases between them. This CDR3 contains 15 residues. Germline CDR1 is MNHEY and CDR2 is SVGAGI. This chain's CDR3 is CASSYRSYGPTEAFF. The CDR3 DNA follows: TGTGCCAGCAGTTACCGGTCATACGGGCCCACTGAAGCTTTCTTT.

The sample holds a few counts of this clonotype. The chain's CDR3 is CASSPPLGLAIV. The CDR3 nucleotides read TGTGCCAGCTCACCACCGTTGGGACTAGCAATCGTC. V and J are TRBV18 and TRBJ2-7; 9 bases are a match to TRBD2. The CDR3 has 12 amino acids. CDR1 and CDR2 (germline): KGHSH, LQKENI.

This clonotype appeared many times. Its ends do not fully match the called genes, so a read error is possible. The chain joins TRBV5-1 to TRBJ2-5, with 9 nucleotides matching TRBD1. The CDR3 runs to 14 residues. Germline V CDR1 and CDR2: SGHRS, YFSETQ. CDR3 nucleotides: TGTGCCAGCAGTTTGGGACAGGGAGGGGAGACCCAGTACTTC. This gives the protein CASSLGQGGETQYF.

The J gene is TRBJ1-2, the V gene TRBV19; the D is unclear. CDR3 length: 15 amino acids. V gave up 7 bases and J gave up 7 bases, with 22 bases separating them. CDR1 is LNHDA, CDR2 SQIVND, per germline (reference sequence). CDR3 sequence: CASTMMAWEKGGYTF. CDR3 bases: TGTGCCAGTACCATGATGGCGTGGGAGAAGGGTGGCTACACCTTC. The whole variable domain, remainder taken from reference TRBV19 and TRBJ1-2, is DGGITQSPKYLFRKEGQNVTLSCEQNLNHDAMYWYRQDPGQGLRLIYYSQIVNDFQKGDIAEGYSVSREKKESFPLTVTSAQKNPTAFYLCASTMMAWEKGGYTFGSGTRLTVV.

This clonotype was counted between two and nine times. As DNA, the CDR3 is TGCAGTGCTGACAAAACTAGCGGGGTCACAGATACGCAGTATTTT. This codes for CSADKTSGVTDTQYF. This chain connects TRBV20-1 to TRBJ2-3; the match to TRBD2 covers 10 bases. Trimming removed 5 bases from V and 2 bases from J; junction bases left unmatched: 7. CDR1 and CDR2 from the germline V gene are DFQATT and SNEGSKA (reference sequence). The CDR3 length is 15 residues.

This clonotype was detected once. V usage is TRBV14 and J usage is TRBJ2-2, with 16 bases that match TRBD2. Trimming cost V 4 bases and J 5 bases; bases outside gene matches: 7. Germline V lookup: CDR1 SGHDN, CDR2 FVKESK. The CDR3 is made up of 18 amino acids. The CDR3 DNA reads as TGTGCCAGCAGCCTCGGGACTAGCGGGGGGGCCCGGACCGGGGAGCTGTTTTTT. This gives the protein CASSLGTSGGARTGELFF.

J is TRBJ2-1 and V is TRBV7-9, with D possibly matching TRBD2 (5 bases). CDR1 is SEHNR and CDR2 is FQNEAQ in the germline V gene (reference sequence). The CDR3 contains 15 residues. Trimming left V 5 bases short and J 6 bases short, with 17 bases between. In DNA form, the CDR3 reads TGTGCCAGCAGCCCGGGGTCTTCCTTTTTCAATGAGCAGTTCTTC. This gives the protein CASSPGSSFFNEQFF.

This clonotype was seen only a few times. V is TRBV5-1 and J is TRBJ2-6; 9 positions agree with TRBD1. The V gene's germline CDR1 is SGHRS and CDR2 YFSETQ. J lost 4 bases, V lost 9 bases, and 11 bases had no gene match. The length of the CDR3 is 16 residues. This CDR3 is CATAGTGLKGANVLTF. The CDR3 DNA sequence: TGCGCCACCGCCGGGACAGGGCTTAAGGGGGCCAACGTCCTGACTTTC.

This clonotype was picked up a small number of times. The chain has TRBV9 and TRBJ2-7, with D maybe TRBD2 (6 bases). From germline, CDR1 is SGDLS and CDR2 YYNGEE. The CDR3 has 14 amino acids. V lost 0 bases and J lost 4, with 11 bases in between. CDR3 sequence reads: CASSVGLAAYEQYF. For the CDR3, the DNA is TGTGCCAGCAGCGTAGGGTTAGCGGCTTACGAGCAGTACTTC.

This clonotype has only a few counts. The rearrangement joins TRBV6-1 to TRBJ2-1; D tentatively reads TRBD1 or TRBD2 (7 bases each). V lost 7 bases and J 5 bases, leaving 21 bases between the germline ends. The CDR3 contains 16 residues. The germline gives CDR1 MNHNS, CDR2 SASEGT. CDR3 sequence reads: CASTGWEGAVHNEQFF. As DNA, the CDR3 is TGTGCCAGCACCGGGTGGGAGGGGGCCGTCCACAATGAGCAGTTCTTC.

This clonotype was seen a handful of times. The J gene is TRBJ2-7, the V gene TRBV3-1, with 8 bases that match TRBD2. The CDR3 totals 16 residues. Germline V gives CDR1 LGHDT, CDR2 YNNKEL (reference sequence). Trimming at V came to 1 base and at J to 6 bases, leaving 11 bases not matched to a gene. DNA for the CDR3: TGTGCCAGCAGCCAAGTAATCCGGGGGGGCCCGGGCGAGCAGTACTTC. Translated: CASSQVIRGGPGEQYF.

This clonotype has only a few counts. The chain employs TRBV6-2 or TRBV6-3 and TRBJ2-3, with D possibly TRBD1 on 5 matching bases. CDR3 length: 16 residues. Trimming left V 0 bases short and J 4 bases short, with 14 bases between. Germline V gene sequence: CDR1 MNHEY, CDR2 SVGEGT. CDR3 sequence (DNA): TGTGCCAGCAGTTACTCGAGCAACGACAGTCCAGATACGCAGTATTTT. Translation: CASSYSSNDSPDTQYF.

This clonotype was seen more than once but under ten times. CDR3 sequence: CASSEGGLSVMAGNTIYF. CDR3 DNA sequence: TGCGCCAGCAGTGAGGGGGGACTCAGTGTTATGGCTGGAAACACCATATATTTT. The J gene is TRBJ1-3, the V gene TRBV10-2; TRBD1 might be the D (5 bases). CDR1 is WSHSY and CDR2 is SAAADI in the germline V gene. The CDR3 spans 18 residues. Trimming pared 2 bases from V and 2 bases from J, leaving 19 bases between.

This clonotype was seen more than once but under ten times. The chain has TRBV18 and TRBJ2-1; 9 bases match TRBD1. The germline V gene has CDR1 KGHSH and CDR2 LQKENI. Trimming removed 3 bases from V and 14 bases from J; junction bases left unmatched: 11. CDR3 length equals 14 residues. For the CDR3, the DNA is TGTGCCAGCTCACCCCCCCTCCTTGACAGGGGGGAGTTCTTC. Translation: CASSPPLLDRGEFF.

This clonotype was picked up many times. The chain has TRBV20-1 and TRBJ2-7, with a tentative D call TRBD1 (5 bases). Germline V lookup: CDR1 DFQATT, CDR2 SNEGSKA (reference sequence). This CDR3 is 15 amino acids long. The V end lost 5 bases, the J end lost 3 bases, and 20 bases lay between the germline ends. CDR3 DNA: TGCAGTGCTTCACCAAACCGGCTAGGGGACTACGAGCAGTACTTC. This codes for CSASPNRLGDYEQYF.

In its sample, this clonotype was seen a few times. CDR3 bases: TGTGCCAGCAGACGGGAAAGCGAGCAGTTCTTC. This codes for CASRRESEQFF. The chain has TRBV7-2 and TRBJ2-1; D may be TRBD2 (5 bases). Germline CDR1 SGHTA, CDR2 FQGNSA. The length of the CDR3 is 11 residues. Trimming took 6 bases from V and 10 from J, leaving 10 bases between them.

This clonotype was seen a few times. The rearrangement joins TRBV6-2 or TRBV6-3 to TRBJ2-3, with D tentatively TRBD1 or TRBD2 (5 bases each). V lost 2 bases, J lost 6 bases, and 9 bases lay in between. CDR3 length: 13 amino acids. The germline V gene has CDR1 MNHEY and CDR2 SVGEGT. The CDR3 loop reads CASSYGTGDTQYF. CDR3 nucleotides: TGTGCCAGCAGTTACGGGACGGGGGATACGCAGTATTTT.

This clonotype was detected only a few times. V gene TRBV7-8 combines with J gene TRBJ2-2, with a possible D match to TRBD1 (5 bases). The CDR3 has 12 amino acids. Germline V gene sequence: CDR1 SGHVS, CDR2 FQNEAQ. V lost 3 bases to trimming and J lost 8 bases, with 7 bases between them. CDR3 protein: CASSFRAGELFF. CDR3 bases: TGTGCCAGCAGCTTCAGGGCGGGGGAGCTGTTTTTT.

V usage is TRBV19 and J usage is TRBJ1-1; no clear D gene. Trimming stripped 5 bases from V and 1 base from J, with 11 bases between. Looked up from germline, CDR1 is LNHDA and CDR2 is SQIVND (reference sequence). The CDR3 is 14 amino acids. CDR3 DNA: TGTGCCAGTAGTCCACGACACTGGAACACTGAAGCTTTCTTT. This sequence encodes CASSPRHWNTEAFF. Using reference TRBV19 and TRBJ1-1 for the parts outside the CDR3, the full variable domain is DGGITQSPKYLFRKEGQNVTLSCEQNLNHDAMYWYRQDPGQGLRLIYYSQIVNDFQKGDIAEGYSVSREKKESFPLTVTSAQKNPTAFYLCASSPRHWNTEAFFGQGTRLTVV.

This chain links TRBV27 with TRBJ2-5; D unresolved. Trimming shortened V by 8 bases and J by 8 bases, and 12 bases separated the two germline ends. CDR1 MNHEY and CDR2 SMNVEV come from the germline V gene (reference sequence). This CDR3 has 11 residues. DNA for the CDR3: TGTGCCAGCGAAGAAAGAGTTACCCAGTACTTC. It codes for CASEERVTQYF.

The sample holds a few counts of this clonotype. The chain is built from TRBV6-2 or TRBV6-3 and TRBJ1-6; D is unresolved. Germline CDR1 and CDR2: MNHEY and SVGEGT. CDR3 size: 13 residues. The V end lost 6 bases, the J end lost 6 bases, and 9 bases lay between the germline ends. The CDR3 region is CASSHGSNSPLHF. For the CDR3, the DNA is TGTGCCAGCAGCCACGGCAGTAATTCACCCCTCCACTTT.

The V call is TRBV2, the J call TRBJ2-4; D not certain. The CDR3 extends over 10 amino acids. Trimming pared 1 base from V and 9 bases from J, leaving 1 base between. Germline lookup yields CDR1 SNHLY and CDR2 FYNNEI. The CDR3 DNA is TGTGCCAGCAGTGAAGGCATTCAGTACTTC. It is translated as CASSEGIQYF.

The gene calls are TRBV6-2 or TRBV6-3 and TRBJ1-1; D is undetermined. Trimming removed 2 bases at V and 4 bases at J, with 11 bases between. CDR1 is MNHEY and CDR2 is SVGEGT in the germline V gene. The CDR3 consists of 14 residues. CDR3 DNA sequence: TGTGCCAGCAGTTACCCGGGTTGGGTCACTGAAGCTTTCTTT. This sequence encodes CASSYPGWVTEAFF.

This clonotype has more than one count but fewer than ten. V gene TRBV7-2 combines with J gene TRBJ1-2; D is ambiguous. The CDR3 has 15 residues. Trimming stripped 1 base from V and 8 bases from J, with 17 bases between. The germline V gene encodes CDR1 SGHTA and CDR2 FQGNSA. The chain's CDR3 is CASSLVFRTEKGYTF. In DNA form, the CDR3 reads TGTGCCAGCAGCTTAGTATTCCGGACCGAAAAAGGCTACACCTTC.

This clonotype was observed once. The chain joins TRBV9 to TRBJ1-1; 8 nucleotides match TRBD1. The V gene end was trimmed by 3 bases and the J gene end by 3 bases; junction bases not matched to a gene: 7. Per the germline V gene, CDR1 is SGDLS and CDR2 is YYNGEE. The CDR3 length is 15 residues. CDR3 amino acids: CASSAGQGYDTEAFF. Written as DNA, the CDR3 is TGTGCCAGCAGCGCCGGACAGGGATACGACACTGAAGCTTTCTTT.

The sample holds a few counts of this clonotype. This chain joins TRBV12-3 or TRBV12-4 and TRBJ1-6, with 11 bases aligning to TRBD1. The CDR3 loop spans 15 amino acids. Trimming took 6 bases from V and 10 from J; bases not matched to a gene: 8. The chain's CDR3 is CASSRPGTGGSPLHF. The CDR3 DNA follows: TGTGCCAGCAGCCGGCCCGGGACAGGGGGATCACCCCTCCACTTT.